This T cell receptor beta chain appears in the sequencing data of a study of T cells in Graves' hyperthyroidism and ophthalmopathy. Each ophthalmopathy patient scored at least 3 on the Clinical Activity Score and at least 4 on NOSPECS grade, with duration under 3 months. Every diagnosis used clinical symptoms, serum thyroxine and TRAb, thyroid ultrasound and orbital computed tomography. This clonotype was recorded many times. Researchers took RNA transcripts and amplified the TCR beta CDR3 regions from them. First-round RT-PCR targeting the TCR CDR3 was performed with the HTBI primer set. Using its own MiXCR run on the multiplex PCR reads, TCRdb lists one record per CDR3 protein. This sample has 200,000 to 250,000 distinct CDR3 sequences, with 16% found just once. The specimen was blood. The TCR originated in a woman between 18 and 29 years old with Graves' ophthalmopathy.

In DNA form, the CDR3 reads TGTGCCAGCAGCCACCGGGGACAGGGTAGGGAGTTCTTC. Translated, it gives CASSHRGQGREFF. The chain uses TRBV13 and TRBJ2-1, with 9 positions matching TRBD1. Germline V gives CDR1 PRHDT, CDR2 FYEKMQ (reference sequence). Trimming at V came to 5 bases and at J to 14 bases, leaving 10 bases not matched to a gene. This CDR3 contains 13 residues.